Listed below are T cell receptor beta chains from one sample, sequenced in a study of blood T cell repertoires in COVID-19. Measured with immunoSEQ multiplex PCR; TCRdb has only the in-frame clones, and not every one. Among approximately 73,000 clones, roughly 86% were seen once, and the ten largest hold 0.83%. The sequencing sample was made of peripheral blood. These receptors came from an older woman with acute or convalescent COVID-19. CDR3s include the opening cysteine and the closing phenylalanine or tryptophan. D genes are given only for firm matches. Rows give clone size only sometimes, using once, few, many, or a class for an expanded clone.

clone_size: -; j_call: TRBJ2-7; v_call: TRBV7-2; d_call: -; cdr3_nt: TGTGCCAGCAGCGAGGGTTTCGATGGGTACGAGCAGTACTTC; cdr3_aa: CASSEGFDGYEQYF
clone_size: -; j_call: TRBJ2-3; v_call: TRBV5-4; d_call: TRBD1; cdr3_nt: TGTGCCAGCAGCCCCCGGGACAGGAGTACAGATACGCAGTATTTT; cdr3_aa: CASSPRDRSTDTQYF
clone_size: -; j_call: TRBJ1-5; v_call: TRBV6-5; d_call: TRBD1; cdr3_nt: TGTGCCAGCAGCCTGGGACAGGCCAATCAGCCCCAGCATTTT; cdr3_aa: CASSLGQANQPQHF
clone_size: -; j_call: TRBJ2-7; v_call: TRBV3-1/TRBV3-2; d_call: -; cdr3_nt: TGTGCCAGCAGTGAGGGGGGGTCCTACGAGCAGTACTTC; cdr3_aa: CASSEGGSYEQYF
clone_size: -; j_call: TRBJ2-7; v_call: TRBV24-1; d_call: -; cdr3_nt: TGTGCCACCAGTGGCGGCGGGATTCCATCCGAGCAGTACTTC; cdr3_aa: CATSGGGIPSEQYF
clone_size: -; j_call: TRBJ1-2; v_call: TRBV30; d_call: -; cdr3_nt: TGTGCCTGGAGTAGGACAGCCTCAGGCTACACCTTC; cdr3_aa: CAWSRTASGYTF
clone_size: -; j_call: TRBJ2-7; v_call: TRBV4-1; d_call: -; cdr3_nt: TGCGCCAGCAGCCAAGCTCCTCGGAGTCCGTACGAGCAGTACTTC; cdr3_aa: CASSQAPRSPYEQYF
clone_size: -; j_call: TRBJ2-5; v_call: TRBV27; d_call: TRBD1; cdr3_nt: TGTGCCAGCAGTCAGGGGGCCCTCACATATACGACCCAGTACTTC; cdr3_aa: CASSQGALTYTTQYF
clone_size: -; j_call: TRBJ2-1; v_call: TRBV5-1; d_call: TRBD2; cdr3_nt: TGCGCCAGCAGCGCTTCTAGCGGGAGGGCCACGGGCTACAATGAGCAGTTCTTC; cdr3_aa: CASSASSGRATGYNEQFF
clone_size: -; j_call: TRBJ2-1; v_call: TRBV18; d_call: -; cdr3_nt: TGTGCCAGCTCACCCGAGAACAGTGAGCAGTTCTTC; cdr3_aa: CASSPENSEQFF
clone_size: -; j_call: TRBJ2-7; v_call: TRBV19; d_call: TRBD2; cdr3_nt: TGTGCCAGTAGTATAGGGACTAGCGGTTCCTACGAGCAGTACTTC; cdr3_aa: CASSIGTSGSYEQYF
clone_size: once; j_call: TRBJ2-2; v_call: TRBV4-1; d_call: TRBD1; cdr3_nt: TGCGCCAGCAGCCGCAGCACTCCGACAGGGGGATCGACCGGGGAGCTGTTTTTT; cdr3_aa: CASSRSTPTGGSTGELFF
clone_size: -; j_call: TRBJ2-2; v_call: TRBV6-5; d_call: -; cdr3_nt: TGTGCCAGCCAAGGACTTGTCACCGGGGAGCTGTTTTTT; cdr3_aa: CASQGLVTGELFF
clone_size: -; j_call: TRBJ1-2; v_call: TRBV7-8; d_call: -; cdr3_nt: TGTGCCAGCAGCCTCGCCGATGGGCAGATAAAGGGCTACACCTTC; cdr3_aa: CASSLADGQIKGYTF
clone_size: -; j_call: TRBJ2-1; v_call: TRBV24-1; d_call: TRBD2; cdr3_nt: TGTGCCACCAGTGGAGCAGCGGGAGGGTACAATGAGCAGTTCTTC; cdr3_aa: CATSGAAGGYNEQFF
clone_size: -; j_call: TRBJ2-1; v_call: TRBV9; d_call: -; cdr3_nt: TGTGCCAGCAGCGTAGGGAGTGCCTACAATGAGCAGTTCTTC; cdr3_aa: CASSVGSAYNEQFF
clone_size: once; j_call: TRBJ1-6; v_call: TRBV5-5; d_call: -; cdr3_nt: TGTGCCAGCAGCCCAGACAGGTTATATTCACCCCTCCACTTT; cdr3_aa: CASSPDRLYSPLHF
clone_size: once; j_call: TRBJ2-5; v_call: TRBV29-1; d_call: TRBD1; cdr3_nt: TGCAGCGCCCTGACAGGGGGCAGGGAGACCCAGTACTTC; cdr3_aa: CSALTGGRETQYF
clone_size: -; j_call: TRBJ2-7; v_call: TRBV3-1/TRBV3-2; d_call: TRBD2; cdr3_nt: TGTGCCAGCAGGACTAGCGGGGCGGTCTACGAGCAGTACTTC; cdr3_aa: CASRTSGAVYEQYF
clone_size: -; j_call: TRBJ2-7; v_call: TRBV7-2; d_call: TRBD1; cdr3_nt: TGTGCCAGCAGCTCAGCGGGACAGGGGAACTACGAGCAGTACTTC; cdr3_aa: CASSSAGQGNYEQYF
clone_size: -; j_call: TRBJ2-5; v_call: TRBV27; d_call: -; cdr3_nt: TGTGCCAGCAGCCGCCAGGGGTACGACGTGGAGACCCAGTACTTC; cdr3_aa: CASSRQGYDVETQYF
clone_size: -; j_call: TRBJ2-5; v_call: TRBV9; d_call: TRBD2; cdr3_nt: TGTGCCAGCAGCGTGGGACTAGTTGTGGAGACCCAGTACTTC; cdr3_aa: CASSVGLVVETQYF
clone_size: -; j_call: TRBJ2-7; v_call: TRBV11-3; d_call: -; cdr3_nt: TGTGCCAGCAGCTCGGGGCAGGGGAACTACGAGCAGTACTTC; cdr3_aa: CASSSGQGNYEQYF
clone_size: -; j_call: TRBJ2-5; v_call: TRBV29-1; d_call: -; cdr3_nt: TGCAGCGTTGCTTTGGGCCAGAAAAAAACGCAAGAGACCCAGTACTTC; cdr3_aa: CSVALGQKKTQETQYF
clone_size: -; j_call: TRBJ2-3; v_call: TRBV10-2; d_call: -; cdr3_nt: TGCGCCAGCAGAAGAGCAAACACAGATACGCAGTATTTT; cdr3_aa: CASRRANTDTQYF
clone_size: -; j_call: TRBJ2-2; v_call: TRBV6-5; d_call: TRBD1; cdr3_nt: TGTGCCAGCAGGGGACAGGGGACCGGGGAGCTGTTTTTT; cdr3_aa: CASRGQGTGELFF
clone_size: -; j_call: TRBJ2-5; v_call: TRBV13; d_call: TRBD2; cdr3_nt: TGTGCCAGCAGCTTAGGCCGAGGTAGCGGGGGAAAAGAGACCCAGTACTTC; cdr3_aa: CASSLGRGSGGKETQYF
clone_size: -; j_call: TRBJ1-2; v_call: TRBV12-3/TRBV12-4; d_call: -; cdr3_nt: TGTGCCAGCAGTTTGGATCAGGGCTATGGCTACACCTTC; cdr3_aa: CASSLDQGYGYTF
clone_size: -; j_call: TRBJ2-5; v_call: TRBV6-6; d_call: TRBD1; cdr3_nt: TGTGCCACTCGAGCCGGGACAGGGGGCGACTGGGAGACCCAGTACTTC; cdr3_aa: CATRAGTGGDWETQYF
clone_size: -; j_call: TRBJ2-4; v_call: TRBV2; d_call: -; cdr3_nt: TGTGCCAGCAGTGCCCCAGGTCGAGCCGAAAACATTCAGTACTTC; cdr3_aa: CASSAPGRAENIQYF
clone_size: -; j_call: TRBJ2-7; v_call: TRBV28; d_call: -; cdr3_nt: TGTGCCAGCACTAGCCTAGACCTTCCCACACGTATCGAGCAGTACTTC; cdr3_aa: CASTSLDLPTRIEQYF
clone_size: -; j_call: TRBJ2-1; v_call: TRBV18; d_call: TRBD1; cdr3_nt: TGTGCCAGCTCACCACTAGGGACAGGGTCCGGCAATGAGCAGTTCTTC; cdr3_aa: CASSPLGTGSGNEQFF
clone_size: medium-sized; j_call: TRBJ2-1; v_call: TRBV11-2; d_call: -; cdr3_nt: TGTGCCAGCAGCGGGTGGGGAGCGGACTACAATGAGCAGTTCTTC; cdr3_aa: CASSGWGADYNEQFF
clone_size: -; j_call: TRBJ2-1; v_call: TRBV7-2; d_call: -; cdr3_nt: TGTGCCAGCAGCTTAGTAGTGCGGGACAATGAGCAGTTCTTC; cdr3_aa: CASSLVVRDNEQFF
clone_size: -; j_call: TRBJ2-6; v_call: TRBV29-1; d_call: -; cdr3_nt: TGCAGCGTTGGAGTCTCTGGGGCCAACGTCCTGACTTTC; cdr3_aa: CSVGVSGANVLTF
clone_size: -; j_call: TRBJ1-2; v_call: TRBV6-5; d_call: -; cdr3_nt: TGTGCCAGCAGTCCCAGCGGGGCCTATGGCTACACCTTC; cdr3_aa: CASSPSGAYGYTF
clone_size: -; j_call: TRBJ1-4; v_call: TRBV9; d_call: -; cdr3_nt: TGTGCCAGCAGCGTAGTGGCCGCCGGGGAAAAACTGTTTTTT; cdr3_aa: CASSVVAAGEKLFF